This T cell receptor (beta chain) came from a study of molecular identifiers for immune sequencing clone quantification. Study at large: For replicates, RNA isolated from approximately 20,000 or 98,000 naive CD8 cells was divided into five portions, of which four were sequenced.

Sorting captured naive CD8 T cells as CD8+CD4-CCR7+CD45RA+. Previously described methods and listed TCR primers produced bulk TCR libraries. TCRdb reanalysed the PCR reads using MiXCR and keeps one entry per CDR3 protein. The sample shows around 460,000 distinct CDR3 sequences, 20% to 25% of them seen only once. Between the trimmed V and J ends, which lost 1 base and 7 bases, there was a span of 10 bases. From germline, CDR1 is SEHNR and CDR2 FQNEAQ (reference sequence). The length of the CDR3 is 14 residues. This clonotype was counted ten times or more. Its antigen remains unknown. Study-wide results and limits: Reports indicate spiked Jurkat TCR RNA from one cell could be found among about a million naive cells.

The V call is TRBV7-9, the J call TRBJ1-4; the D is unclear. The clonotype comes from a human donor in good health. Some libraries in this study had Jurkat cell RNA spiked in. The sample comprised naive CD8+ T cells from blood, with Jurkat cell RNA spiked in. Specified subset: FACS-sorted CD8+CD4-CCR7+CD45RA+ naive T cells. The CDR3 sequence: CASSLVLDGEKLFF. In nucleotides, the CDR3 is TGTGCCAGCAGCTTAGTTTTGGACGGTGAAAAACTGTTTTTT.